A selection of T cell receptor beta chains follows, all from one sample in a study of CD8+ T cells in alopecia areata. TCRdb's table, derived via immunoSEQ multiplex PCR, lists solely in-frame clones and lacks some. The repertoire holds 150,000 or so clones, around 87% seen once, with around 15% in the top ten. This material consisted of CD8+ T cells sorted from blood, taken at week 0. The source is a human donor with alopecia areata. Both conserved end residues are part of each CDR3. A D gene is named only where the DNA matches it firmly. Some rows have no size entry. The others give once, few or many, or a class for an expanded clone.

J | D | size | V | CDR3 | DNA
TRBJ2-1 | NA | few | TRBV6-1 | CATMERISNNEQFF | TGTGCCACCATGGAGCGGATTTCGAACAATGAGCAGTTCTTC
TRBJ2-1 | NA | NA | TRBV29-1 | CSVEDPAVYSYNEQFF | TGCAGCGTTGAAGATCCGGCCGTCTACTCCTACAATGAGCAGTTCTTC
TRBJ2-7 | NA | NA | TRBV7-8 | CASSLIGQSTYEQYF | TGTGCCAGCAGCTTAATTGGGCAGAGCACCTACGAGCAGTACTTC
TRBJ1-5 | NA | NA | TRBV2 | CASRTTYSNQPQHF | TGTGCCAGCAGGACAACTTATAGCAATCAGCCCCAGCATTTT
TRBJ1-1 | TRBD1 | NA | TRBV5-1 | CASSADRAVTEAFF | TGCGCCAGCAGCGCCGACAGGGCGGTCACTGAAGCTTTCTTT
TRBJ1-2 | NA | once | TRBV19 | CASGSRSYGYTF | TGTGCCAGTGGAAGTAGATCCTATGGCTACACCTTC
TRBJ2-2 | TRBD1 | NA | TRBV7-8 | CASSLDRGQVNTGELFF | TGTGCCAGCAGTTTGGACAGGGGGCAAGTGAACACCGGGGAGCTGTTTTTT
TRBJ1-1 | NA | NA | TRBV13 | CASSLGGNTEAFF | TGTGCCAGCAGTTTAGGGGGGAACACTGAAGCTTTCTTT
TRBJ1-1 | NA | NA | TRBV29-1 | CSVRDTEAFF | TGCAGCGTTCGGGACACTGAAGCTTTCTTT
TRBJ2-3 | NA | NA | TRBV19 | CASSMYTGWTDTQYF | TGTGCCAGTAGTATGTACACAGGGTGGACAGATACGCAGTATTTT
TRBJ1-6 | NA | NA | TRBV27 | CASSLDSSYNSPLHF | TGTGCCAGCAGTTTAGACAGCTCCTATAATTCACCCCTCCACTTT
TRBJ1-1 | TRBD1 | NA | TRBV14 | CASSLQGNEAFF | TGTGCCAGCAGCCTACAGGGGAATGAAGCTTTCTTT
TRBJ2-7 | TRBD2 | once | TRBV6-1 | CASSGGLAGTYEQYF | TGTGCCAGCAGTGGAGGACTAGCGGGAACCTACGAGCAGTACTTC
TRBJ2-1 | TRBD2 | NA | TRBV11-2 | CASSQGTSGDPSYNEQFF | TGTGCCAGCAGCCAGGGGACTAGCGGGGACCCCTCCTACAATGAGCAGTTCTTC
TRBJ2-4 | TRBD2 | NA | TRBV7-2 | CASSFWLAGGSDKNIQYF | TGTGCCAGCAGCTTTTGGCTAGCGGGAGGTTCAGACAAAAACATTCAGTACTTC
TRBJ2-1 | TRBD1 | NA | TRBV7-9 | CASSHRQGLSPNNEQFF | TGTGCCAGCAGCCACCGACAGGGGCTGTCCCCAAACAATGAGCAGTTCTTC
TRBJ2-3 | NA | NA | TRBV11-2 | CASSLPAWGPSTDTQYF | TGTGCCAGCAGCTTGCCCGCTTGGGGCCCCAGCACAGATACGCAGTATTTT
TRBJ1-6 | TRBD1 | NA | TRBV13 | CASSMDDRGRSPLHF | TGTGCCAGCAGCATGGATGACAGGGGTAGGTCACCCCTCCACTTT
TRBJ2-5 | NA | NA | TRBV11-2 | CASSLDIYREVGEQYF | TGTGCCAGCAGCTTAGATATATACAGGGAGGTCGGGGAGCAGTACTTC
TRBJ1-2 | NA | NA | TRBV20-1 | CSAEHQVGYTF | TGCAGTGCGGAGCATCAGGTTGGCTACACCTTC
TRBJ2-5 | TRBD1 | NA | TRBV5-4 | CASSLDDRGKETQYF | TGTGCCAGCAGCTTGGATGACAGGGGAAAAGAGACCCAGTACTTC
TRBJ2-6 | NA | NA | TRBV30 | CAWSPGASAANVLTF | TGTGCCTGGAGTCCCGGGGCCTCTGCGGCCAACGTCCTGACTTTC
TRBJ2-3 | NA | NA | TRBV5-6 | CASSLDRDTQYF | TGTGCCAGCAGCTTGGACCGGGATACGCAGTATTTT
TRBJ2-7 | NA | NA | TRBV29-1 | CSVEVGTYEQYF | TGCAGCGTTGAAGTGGGGACTTACGAGCAGTACTTC
TRBJ2-2 | NA | NA | TRBV30 | CAWLPKLTGELFF | TGTGCCTGGCTCCCCAAACTGACCGGGGAGCTGTTTTTT
TRBJ2-3 | NA | NA | TRBV18 | CASSPTASGVTSTDTQYF | TGTGCCAGCTCACCGACCGCCTCGGGGGTTACTAGCACAGATACGCAGTATTTT
TRBJ2-7 | NA | NA | TRBV19 | CASSASPSNEQYF | TGTGCCAGTAGTGCCAGCCCCTCGAACGAGCAGTACTTC
TRBJ2-4 | TRBD2 | NA | TRBV28 | CASSWRLASLNIQYF | TGTGCCAGCAGTTGGAGACTAGCAAGTCTAAACATTCAGTACTTC
TRBJ2-3 | NA | NA | TRBV2 | CASIGGTDTQYF | TGTGCCAGCATCGGGGGCACAGATACGCAGTATTTT
TRBJ2-3 | TRBD1 | NA | TRBV27 | CASSFLGQGATDTQYF | TGTGCCAGCAGTTTTCTGGGACAGGGGGCCACAGATACGCAGTATTTT
TRBJ1-5 | TRBD1 | NA | TRBV5-1 | CASSLGTGPSQPQHF | TGCGCCAGCAGCTTGGGGACAGGGCCAAGCCAGCCCCAGCATTTT
TRBJ1-1 | TRBD1 | few | TRBV29-1 | CSVDGQGGTEAFF | TGCAGCGTTGACGGACAGGGCGGGACTGAAGCTTTCTTT
TRBJ2-3 | TRBD1 | NA | TRBV11-2 | CASRHKAGQGLIDTQYF | TGTGCCAGCAGACATAAGGCGGGACAGGGGTTAATAGATACGCAGTATTTT
TRBJ1-1 | NA | NA | TRBV7-6 | CASSYSVNTEAFF | TGTGCCAGCAGCTACAGTGTGAACACTGAAGCTTTCTTT
TRBJ2-1 | TRBD2 | few | TRBV5-6 | CASSPLAGGPYNEQFF | TGTGCCAGCAGCCCCTTAGCGGGAGGGCCCTACAATGAGCAGTTCTTC
TRBJ1-1 | NA | NA | TRBV5-1 | CASSLELEGNTEAFF | TGCGCCAGCAGCTTGGAGTTAGAGGGGAACACTGAAGCTTTCTTT
TRBJ2-1 | TRBD1 | once | TRBV2 | CASRGQGNEQFF | TGTGCCAGCAGGGGACAGGGTAATGAGCAGTTCTTC
TRBJ2-7 | TRBD1 | NA | TRBV30 | CAWSGTGPGEQYF | TGTGCCTGGAGTGGGACAGGCCCTGGCGAGCAGTACTTC
TRBJ2-7 | NA | NA | TRBV6-1 | CASRISGDEQYF | TGTGCCAGCCGCATTTCGGGGGACGAGCAGTACTTC
TRBJ1-4 | NA | NA | TRBV10-1 | CASSESRYEKLFF | TGCGCCAGCAGTGAGTCCCGGTATGAAAAACTGTTTTTT
TRBJ2-5 | NA | once | TRBV27 | CASSSTRARRGETQYF | TGTGCCAGCAGTTCCACCCGGGCCCGGAGGGGAGAGACCCAGTACTTC
TRBJ2-1 | NA | NA | TRBV11-1 | CASRPPGRNEQFF | TGTGCCAGCAGACCTCCGGGTCGCAATGAGCAGTTCTTC
TRBJ2-7 | NA | NA | TRBV4-2 | CASSQRYPLGAYEQYF | TGTGCCAGCAGCCAACGTTACCCGTTGGGAGCCTACGAGCAGTACTTC
TRBJ2-3 | NA | NA | TRBV7-2 | CASSLSTGVITDTQYF | TGTGCCAGCAGCTTGTCTACGGGGGTGATCACAGATACGCAGTATTTT
TRBJ2-1 | TRBD1 | NA | TRBV9 | CASSIGTGSDEQFF | TGTGCCAGCAGCATCGGGACAGGGAGCGATGAGCAGTTCTTC
TRBJ2-1 | NA | NA | TRBV4-1 | CASSPAESYNEQFF | TGCGCCAGCAGCCCAGCGGAATCCTACAATGAGCAGTTCTTC
TRBJ2-1 | TRBD2 | NA | TRBV7-2 | CASSLGRTSGSNEQFF | TGTGCCAGCAGCTTAGGGCGGACTAGCGGGAGCAATGAGCAGTTCTTC
TRBJ2-5 | NA | NA | TRBV29-1 | CSVCGDQETQYF | TGCAGCGTTTGTGGGGACCAAGAGACCCAGTACTTC